A selection of T cell receptor beta chains follows, all from one sample in a study of beta chain features in type 1 diabetes. Generated by immunoSEQ multiplex PCR, the TCRdb table keeps only in-frame clones and is missing some. Seen here are just over 600,000 clones, 15% to 18% observed once, and the top ten hold about 0.093%. The sequenced sample consisted of naive CD4+ T cells from blood. The receptors here all came from a man aged 18-30 years in good health. Each CDR3 is given with its conserved first and last residue. Each record gives: V gene, clone size, D gene, J gene, CDR3 DNA, CDR3 protein. The D gene is left open where the match is weak. Clone size is given for some rows only: seen once, a few or many times, or a class if the clone is expanded.

TRBV2	few	.	TRBJ2-1	TGTGCCAGCAGTGCACAAGCGGGCAGCTCCTACAATGAGCAGTTCTTC	CASSAQAGSSYNEQFF
TRBV28	.	.	TRBJ1-1	TGTGCCAGCAGTCGGATTCAGGTACCTGAAGCTTTCTTT	CASSRIQVPEAFF
TRBV21-1	many	.	TRBJ1-6	TGTGCCAGCAGGGACAGGGTTGACTCACCCCTCCACTTT	CASRDRVDSPLHF
TRBV4-2	.	.	TRBJ1-5	TGTGCCAGCAGCCTCGGAGAAGGACCGAGGGCACAGCCCCAGCATTTT	CASSLGEGPRAQPQHF
TRBV11-2	few	.	TRBJ2-7	TGTGCCAGCAGCTTACTGGGGACACATACCGGCTACGAGCAGTACTTC	CASSLLGTHTGYEQYF
TRBV7-9	.	TRBD2	TRBJ2-2	TGTGCCAGCAGCTTAAGCGGGGTTGGCACCGGGGAGCTGTTTTTT	CASSLSGVGTGELFF
TRBV4-3	.	TRBD1	TRBJ1-1	TGCGCCAGCAGGGTACAGGGGAGGGACACTGAAGCTTTCTTT	CASRVQGRDTEAFF
TRBV5-1	.	TRBD2	TRBJ2-7	TGCGCCAGCGGCCTTAGCGGGAGTTCGTACGAGCAGTACTTC	CASGLSGSSYEQYF
TRBV7-2	few	.	TRBJ1-6	TGTGCCAGCAGCTCAAAGGACGGTTATAATTCACCCCTCCACTTT	CASSSKDGYNSPLHF
TRBV29-1	few	TRBD1	TRBJ2-2	TGCAGCGGGCAGGGGGCCGGGGAGCTGTTTTTT	CSGQGAGELFF
TRBV7-9	.	.	TRBJ2-5	TGTGCCAGCAGCTTAAAGCCGACTAACTCAGAGACCCAGTACTTC	CASSLKPTNSETQYF
TRBV30	.	.	TRBJ2-2	TGTGCCTGCAAGGAGACGGCGAACACCGGGGAGCTGTTTTTT	CACKETANTGELFF
TRBV4-2	few	TRBD2	TRBJ2-1	TGTGCCAGCAGCCAAATGACTAGCGCTGGTGAGCAGTTCTTC	CASSQMTSAGEQFF
TRBV4-2	.	TRBD1	TRBJ1-3	TGTGCCAGCAGCCAAGAATGGGTGACAGGGATATCTGGAAACACCATATATTTT	CASSQEWVTGISGNTIYF
TRBV28	.	.	TRBJ2-1	TGTGCCAGCAGTTTCGGTATTGAGAATGAGCAGTTCTTC	CASSFGIENEQFF
TRBV11-1	few	TRBD1	TRBJ2-1	TGTGCCAGCAGCTTAGTGGTCGGGACAGGGTGGGAGTTCTTC	CASSLVVGTGWEFF
TRBV27	.	TRBD1	TRBJ2-7	TGTGCCAGCACTAACTCCGGGACAGGGTACGAGCAGTACTTC	CASTNSGTGYEQYF
TRBV10-3	.	TRBD2	TRBJ2-1	TGTGCCATCAGTGAAAGGGCTAGCGGGGGATACAATGAGCAGTTCTTC	CAISERASGGYNEQFF
TRBV18	few	.	TRBJ1-6	TGTGCCAGCTCACCATCAGGGGATAATTCACCCCTCCACTTT	CASSPSGDNSPLHF
TRBV7-2	few	TRBD1	TRBJ2-7	TGTGCCAGCAGCTTAGGGACAGGCGCCTCCTACGAGCAGTACTTC	CASSLGTGASYEQYF
TRBV9	few	.	TRBJ2-3	TGTGCCAGCAGCGTAGCTGGCCTCACAGATACGCAGTATTTT	CASSVAGLTDTQYF
TRBV6-4	.	TRBD1	TRBJ1-2	TGTGCCAGCAGTTATTCCGGGACAGGGTCTTACTATGGCTACACCTTC	CASSYSGTGSYYGYTF
TRBV28	.	TRBD1	TRBJ2-7	TGTGCCAGCAGTAACCCGGACAGGGCGGTCTACGAGCAGTACTTC	CASSNPDRAVYEQYF
TRBV7-9	few	TRBD2	TRBJ2-7	TGTGCCAGCAGCTTACTAGGGACTAGCGGGAGAAGCCCCTACGAGCAGTACTTC	CASSLLGTSGRSPYEQYF
TRBV13	many	.	TRBJ2-3	TGTGCCAGCAGCTTAGGGTGGGCAGATACGCAGTATTTT	CASSLGWADTQYF
TRBV5-1	.	.	TRBJ1-5	TGCGCCAGCAGCTTGGAGGTAGGGAGGGATCAGCCCCAGCATTTT	CASSLEVGRDQPQHF
TRBV5-4	few	.	TRBJ1-5	TGTGCCAGCAGCAAGGAGGGGGGGAGCAATCAGCCCCAGCATTTT	CASSKEGGSNQPQHF
TRBV19	few	.	TRBJ2-1	TGTGCCAGTAGTTTTGAGGGGGGTGAGCAGTTCTTC	CASSFEGGEQFF
TRBV13	few	.	TRBJ1-1	TGTGCCAGCGGGTTGGCGGTAGGCACTGAAGCTTTCTTT	CASGLAVGTEAFF
TRBV7-9	.	TRBD1	TRBJ2-7	TGTGCCAGCAGCTCATACCGGGACAGGGGAGAAGTAGGTGCCTACGAGCAGTACTTC	CASSSYRDRGEVGAYEQYF
TRBV21-1	.	.	TRBJ1-1	TGTGCCAGCAGCAAAGGGTCCCGGGGCGCGAACACTGAAGCTTTCTTT	CASSKGSRGANTEAFF
TRBV6-5	few	.	TRBJ2-1	TGTGCCAGCAGCTACGTGGGAGATCACAATGAGCAGTTCTTC	CASSYVGDHNEQFF
TRBV4-1	few	.	TRBJ1-5	TGCGCCAGCAGCCAAGATAGTCAGCCCCAGCATTTT	CASSQDSQPQHF
TRBV4-2	.	.	TRBJ2-1	TGTGCCAGCAGCCCCGGGACCCCAAAAACTTACTCCTACAATGAGCAGTTCTTC	CASSPGTPKTYSYNEQFF
TRBV18	.	.	TRBJ1-2	TGTGCCAGCTCACCATTTACAGAGTATGGCTACACCTTC	CASSPFTEYGYTF
TRBV27	.	.	TRBJ2-1	TGTGCCAGCAGTTTTAACAGATACAATGAGCAGTTCTTC	CASSFNRYNEQFF
TRBV6-5	.	TRBD1	TRBJ2-1	TGTGCCAGCAGCAAGCGACAGGGAATCAACGAGCAGTTCTTC	CASSKRQGINEQFF
TRBV29-1	few	TRBD1	TRBJ2-5	TGCAGCGTTACCTGGACAGGCGTAGAGACCCAGTACTTC	CSVTWTGVETQYF
TRBV2	.	.	TRBJ1-2	TGTGCCAGCAGTGTAGGTGACGGGGGCTACACCTTC	CASSVGDGGYTF
TRBV6-6	few	.	TRBJ2-1	TGTGCCAGCTTCAGGGACAATGAGCAGTTCTTC	CASFRDNEQFF
TRBV14	.	.	TRBJ2-7	TGTGCCAGCAGCCAAGATTTGGTCAGGGTCTACGAGCAGTACTTC	CASSQDLVRVYEQYF
TRBV10-3	.	TRBD1	TRBJ1-1	TGTGCCATCAGAGGGGACAGAAGAAACACTGAAGCTTTCTTT	CAIRGDRRNTEAFF
TRBV14	.	TRBD2	TRBJ2-7	TGTGCCAGCAGCCAAGAAGCGGGGCTGACGGGGCGGGACGAGCAGTACTTC	CASSQEAGLTGRDEQYF
TRBV6-5	.	.	TRBJ1-5	TGTGCCAGCGGAGGTTACTATAGCAATCAGCCCCAGCATTTT	CASGGYYSNQPQHF
TRBV4-2	.	TRBD1	TRBJ2-7	TGTGCCAGCAGCCAAGGGGGAATGAGGGACAGGGCCCCCTACGAGCAGTACTTC	CASSQGGMRDRAPYEQYF
TRBV10-3	.	.	TRBJ2-1	TGTGCCATCACCCAGGGACATCAGGTTGAGCAGTTCTTC	CAITQGHQVEQFF
TRBV5-1	few	.	TRBJ2-6	TGCGCCAGCGACGTTTTAGGTGGGGCCAACGTCCTGACTTTC	CASDVLGGANVLTF
TRBV19	few	.	TRBJ2-3	TGTGCCAGTAGTGGGAGCGGCGGCATCGGTACGCAGTATTTT	CASSGSGGIGTQYF
TRBV6-4	.	.	TRBJ2-1	TGTGCCAGCAGTGACTCCCTCCGACTAGTCAGTAGGAATGAGCAGTTCTTC	CASSDSLRLVSRNEQFF
TRBV7-2	.	TRBD2	TRBJ2-1	TGTGCCAGCAGCACAGCGGGGGCCGGGGGAACTTACAATGAGCAGTTCTTC	CASSTAGAGGTYNEQFF
TRBV7-2	.	.	TRBJ2-3	TGTGCCAGCAGCCCTCGAGCCCAGGCAGATACGCAGTATTTT	CASSPRAQADTQYF
TRBV6-6	.	.	TRBJ1-4	TGTGCCAGCAGTTACAGCACAGGGTTTGGTGAAAAACTGTTTTTT	CASSYSTGFGEKLFF
TRBV4-2	few	.	TRBJ2-1	TGTGCCAGCAGCCAAGAGGGGCTGGGAAACTACAATGAGCAGTTCTTC	CASSQEGLGNYNEQFF
TRBV7-2	.	TRBD1	TRBJ2-1	TGTGCCAGCAGCTTAGCTCAGGGGGCGGCTAGCGCGTTGAATGAGCAGTTCTTC	CASSLAQGAASALNEQFF
TRBV9	few	TRBD2	TRBJ2-3	TGTGCCAGCAGCGTTGCTAGCGGGTCTACCACAGATACGCAGTATTTT	CASSVASGSTTDTQYF